The 6 T cell receptor beta chains below were found in one sample sequenced in a study of cytomegalovirus exposure and HLA in healthy donors (dated by TCRdb to between 2016 and 2019). Receptor libraries were prepared by the immunoSEQ multiplex PCR assay. A mixture of 60 forward primers for TCR Vbeta segments and 13 reverse primers for TCR Jbeta segments was used in the multiplex PCR. Not all clones reach the TCRdb copy of this immuneACCESS table, which keeps in-frame sequences only. Checked studies attribute under half of the gap to unresolved V genes and leave the rest unexplained. The sample yields under 200,000 clones; around 80% were counted once. The top ten clonotypes cover around a tenth of the sample. The sample consisted of PBMCs. The receptors stem from a man aged 18-30 years in good health and CMV-seropositive.

The genes are TRBV4-2 and TRBJ2-7; 9 bases are shared with TRBD2. The J segment lost 5 bases and the V segment lost 3 bases, leaving 8 bases of the junction unmatched. CDR1 is LGHNA, CDR2 YNFKEQ, per germline. The CDR3 has 15 amino acids. CDR3 sequence: CASSQGLASSHEQYF. CDR3 DNA: TGTGCCAGCAGCCAGGGACTAGCTTCGAGTCACGAGCAGTACTTC.

V gene TRBV5-1 combines with J gene TRBJ1-1, with TRBD1 identical over 8 bases. The V gene end was trimmed by 4 bases and the J gene end by 1 base; junction bases not matched to a gene: 6. This CDR3 comprises 15 residues. The germline V gene encodes CDR1 SGHRS and CDR2 YFSETQ. The CDR3 region has the DNA TGCGCCAGCAGCCGGACAGGGATTGGGAACACTGAAGCTTTCTTT. The encoded protein is CASSRTGIGNTEAFF.

The J gene is TRBJ1-1, the V gene TRBV30; D unresolved. The CDR3 runs 13 residues. Germline V gene data show CDR1 as GTSNPN and CDR2 as SVGIG (reference sequence). V was pared by 0 bases and J by 2 bases, with 7 bases between. CDR3 sequence reads: CAWSVRGNTEAFF. The CDR3 DNA follows: TGTGCCTGGAGTGTACGGGGTAACACTGAAGCTTTCTTT.

This clone occurred a few times. The CDR3 bases are TGCGCCAGCAGCAAACAGGGGTTCGGGGATACGCAGTATTTT. It yields the protein CASSKQGFGDTQYF. J is TRBJ2-3 and V is TRBV5-1; TRBD1 matches at 7 bases. This CDR3 region has 14 residues. Germline-derived CDR1 and CDR2 are SGHRS and YFSETQ. The ends lost 4 bases at V and 6 bases at J; junction bases unmatched: 8. Drawing the rest from reference TRBV5-1 and TRBJ2-3, the complete variable domain is KAGVTQTPRYLIKTRGQQVTLSCSPISGHRSVSWYQQTPGQGLQFLFEYFSETQRNKGNFPGRFSGRQFSNSRSEMNVSTLELGDSALYLCASSKQGFGDTQYFGPGTRLTVL.

The CDR3 DNA sequence: TGTGCCAGCAGCGAACAGGGGGTAGGGGGCACTGAAGCTTTCTTT. Its protein product is CASSEQGVGGTEAFF. The gene calls are TRBV9 and TRBJ1-1; 8 bases match TRBD1. The V gene's germline CDR1 is SGDLS and CDR2 YYNGEE. The CDR3 length is 15 residues. Trimming took 3 bases from V and 4 from J; bases not matched to a gene: 8.

The J gene is TRBJ2-5, the V gene TRBV11-2; D is perhaps TRBD2 (5 bases). The CDR3 totals 13 residues. Germline loops: CDR1 SGHAT, CDR2 FQNNGV. V dropped 5 bases and J dropped 0 bases, with 7 bases sitting between them. CDR3 coding DNA: TGTGCCAGCAGCCCGGGAAACCAAGAGACCCAGTACTTC. This codes for CASSPGNQETQYF. The variable domain in full, with the rest retrieved from reference TRBV11-2 and TRBJ2-5, is EAGVAQSPRYKIIEKRQSVAFWCNPISGHATLYWYQQILGQGPKLLIQFQNNGVVDDSQLPKDRFSAERLKGVDSTLKIQPAKLEDSAVYLCASSPGNQETQYFGPGTRLLVL.